Shown below are 30 T cell receptor beta chains from a single sample sequenced in a study of T cells in Graves' hyperthyroidism and ophthalmopathy. RNA transcripts yielded amplified TCR beta CDR3 regions. The primer set for the first-round RT-PCR of the TCR CDR3 was HTBI. Each CDR3 protein gets one entry after TCRdb re-called the multiplex PCR reads with MiXCR. The sample has 300,000 or so distinct CDR3 sequences, 18% seen once. Sequences were obtained from blood. These receptors came from a woman between 45 and 65 years old with Graves' hyperthyroidism.

The rearrangement uses TRBV20-1 and TRBJ1-6; TRBD1 is a possible D gene (6 bases). Per germline, CDR1 DFQATT and CDR2 SNEGSKA (reference sequence). The CDR3 loop spans 14 amino acids. V was clipped by 3 bases and J by 6 bases, with 12 bases between them. In nucleotides, the CDR3 is TGCAGTGCTAGGAAGGGACATCGTAATTCACCCCTCCACTTT. Amino acids: CSARKGHRNSPLHF.

The sample holds many counts of this clonotype. The J gene is TRBJ2-5, the V gene TRBV3-1; 7 bases agree with TRBD1. The CDR3 is 15 amino acids. Germline V CDR1 and CDR2: LGHDT, YNNKEL (reference sequence). V shed 1 base and J 6 bases; nucleotides not matched to a gene: 8. The CDR3 region is CASSQGLTGEKTQYF. The CDR3 bases are TGTGCCAGCAGCCAAGGTCTCACAGGGGAAAAGACCCAGTACTTC.

This clonotype was seen a few times. The chain employs TRBV6-1 and TRBJ2-1, with a weak D call TRBD2 (6 bases). The CDR3 extends over 15 amino acids. Trimming cost V 4 bases and J 4 bases, with 14 bases left between them. Looked up from germline, CDR1 is MNHNS and CDR2 is SASEGT. In DNA form, the CDR3 reads TGTGCCAGCAGTGTAGGCGGGGAGCCTTACAATGAGCAGTTCTTC. Amino acids: CASSVGGEPYNEQFF.

The rearrangement links TRBV5-6 to TRBJ1-4, with D maybe TRBD1 (5 bases). V gave up 3 bases and J gave up 8 bases, with 20 bases separating them. The CDR3 consists of 16 residues. Germline CDR1 and CDR2: SGHDT and YYEEEE. CDR3 in DNA: TGTGCCAGCAGCTGGTACCGACAGTCAACGGGGGAAAAACTGTTTTTT. It is translated as CASSWYRQSTGEKLFF. Based on the CDR3 plus reference TRBV5-6 and TRBJ1-4, the full variable domain is DAGVTQSPTHLIKTRGQQVTLRCSPKSGHDTVSWYQQALGQGPQFIFQYYEEEERQRGNFPDRFSGHQFPNYSSELNVNALLLGDSALYLCASSWYRQSTGEKLFFGSGTQLSVL.

The rearrangement uses TRBV6-2 or TRBV6-3 and TRBJ2-1; 11 bases map to TRBD2. The length of the CDR3 is 17 residues. The germline CDR1 and CDR2 sequences are MNHEY and SVGEGT. Losses at the gene ends were 6 bases for V and 6 bases for J; bases not matched to a gene: 13. The CDR3 loop is CASSRDPLAGVINEQFF. The CDR3 coding sequence is TGTGCCAGCAGCCGCGACCCACTAGCGGGAGTTATCAATGAGCAGTTCTTC.

With regard to this clonotype: An end of the junction differs from the germline gene, which may be a read error. The chain carries TRBV4-1 and TRBJ2-5; possibly TRBD1 or TRBD2 for D (6 bases each). The V gene's germline CDR1 is MGHRA and CDR2 YSYEKL. The CDR3 totals 14 residues. The CDR3 DNA is TGCCCCAGCAGCCAATGGGGGGCCCAAGAGACCCAGTACTTC. Translating it yields CPSSQWGAQETQYF.

This clonotype was counted only a few times. The chain joins TRBV28 to TRBJ1-1; 8 nucleotides align to TRBD1. Germline lookup yields CDR1 MDHEN and CDR2 SYDVKM. The CDR3 totals 13 residues. V shed 2 bases, J shed 11 bases, and the junction held 7 bases outside the gene matches. The DNA for the CDR3 is TGTGCCAGCAGTTTAGGACAGGGCCCGGGGGCTTTCTTT. It specifies CASSLGQGPGAFF. The complete variable domain, with remaining parts taken from reference TRBV28 and TRBJ1-1, reads DVKVTQSSRYLVKRTGEKVFLECVQDMDHENMFWYRQDPGLGLRLIYFSYDVKMKEKGDIPEGYSVSREKKERFSLILESASTNQTSMYLCASSLGQGPGAFFGQGTRLTVV.

This clonotype was detected many times. The chain combines TRBV3-1 with TRBJ2-5; possibly TRBD1 or TRBD2 for D (6 bases each). The CDR3 spans 17 residues. From germline, CDR1 is LGHDT and CDR2 YNNKEL (reference sequence). V was pared by 0 bases and J by 3 bases, with 17 bases between. The CDR3 loop reads CASSQDPTEEGEETQYF. The CDR3 nucleotides read TGTGCCAGCAGCCAAGATCCGACCGAGGAGGGGGAAGAGACCCAGTACTTC.

The chain has TRBV6-1 and TRBJ2-5, with 16 bases aligning to TRBD2. The CDR3 totals 15 residues. The V segment lost 8 bases and the J segment 6 bases; nucleotides outside the gene matches: 6. Germline V lookup: CDR1 MNHNS, CDR2 SASEGT. The CDR3 sequence: CASAQGLAGGKTQYF. CDR3 DNA: TGTGCCAGCGCCCAGGGACTAGCGGGAGGGAAGACCCAGTACTTC.

This clonotype was counted many times. The chain has TRBV12-3 or TRBV12-4 and TRBJ1-6, with D unresolved. The CDR3 consists of 14 residues. V was pared by 4 bases and J by 10 bases, with 14 bases between. CDR3 sequence (DNA): TGTGCCAGCAGTTCAAGTGCGGCGGGGTCACCCCTCCACTTT. Protein: CASSSSAAGSPLHF.

This clonotype was picked up many times. The rearrangement links TRBV6-1 to TRBJ1-1, with 8 nucleotides matching TRBD1. Germline CDR1 and CDR2: MNHNS and SASEGT. The CDR3 sequence is 13 residues long. V dropped 5 bases and J dropped 6; count of bases not matched to a gene: 5. Here the CDR3 reads CASSSYRGAEAFF. The CDR3, as DNA: TGTGCCAGCAGTTCTTACAGGGGGGCTGAAGCTTTCTTT.

This clonotype was seen only a few times. The CDR3 sequence: CSAGSGGNEQFF. In DNA, the CDR3 is TGCAGTGCTGGGAGTGGGGGGAATGAGCAGTTCTTC. The rearrangement uses TRBV20-1 and TRBJ2-1; tentatively, D is TRBD2 (6 bases). Trimming removed 5 bases at V and 7 bases at J, with 12 bases between. Germline V gene sequence: CDR1 DFQATT, CDR2 SNEGSKA (reference sequence). The CDR3 has 12 residues.

This clonotype was counted only a few times. The chain recombines TRBV7-9 with TRBJ2-5; D could derive from TRBD1 or TRBD2 (6 bases each). The germline V gene has CDR1 SEHNR and CDR2 FQNEAQ (reference sequence). CDR3 length: 15 amino acids. The V and J ends lost 0 bases and 1 base respectively, with 9 bases between them. CDR3 loop: CASSLATGAQETQYF. The DNA for the CDR3 is TGTGCCAGCAGCTTAGCTACGGGGGCCCAAGAGACCCAGTACTTC.

This clonotype was observed many times. V is TRBV20-1 and J is TRBJ2-5, with TRBD2 matching 11 bases. Germline V gene data show CDR1 as DFQATT and CDR2 as SNEGSKA (reference sequence). The CDR3 spans 15 residues. Unmatched junction bases numbered 10, after V lost 6 bases and J lost 4 bases. The CDR3 region is CSATDSGRAGETQYF. The DNA for the CDR3 is TGCAGTGCCACCGATAGCGGGAGGGCCGGAGAGACCCAGTACTTC.

The chain links TRBV7-8 to TRBJ1-2; D is undetermined. Deletions cut 7 bases from V and 0 bases from J, with 9 bases between. This CDR3 contains 13 residues. Germline-derived CDR1 and CDR2 are SGHVS and FQNEAQ. CDR3: CASMSRANYGYTF. DNA for the CDR3: TGTGCCAGCATGTCTCGAGCTAACTATGGCTACACCTTC.

This clonotype was seen more than once but under ten times. V is TRBV11-2 and J is TRBJ1-4, with a possible D match to TRBD1 (5 bases). This CDR3 region has 15 residues. With 5 bases removed from V and 5 bases from J, the gap between germline ends came to 15 bases. Germline values: CDR1 SGHAT, CDR2 FQNNGV. CDR3 nucleotide sequence: TGTGCCAGCAGCCCCCGCAGGGTAGGGAATGAAAAACTGTTTTTT. Residues: CASSPRRVGNEKLFF.

This sequence joins TRBV6-1 and TRBJ2-7; perhaps TRBD2 as D (7 bases). The CDR3 has 13 residues. Germline CDR1 reads MNHNS; CDR2 reads SASEGT. V was shortened by 7 bases and J by 2 bases, with 12 bases between the two germline ends. The CDR3 loop reads CASTGGSPYEQYV. Written as DNA, the CDR3 is TGTGCCAGCACGGGGGGCAGCCCCTACGAGCAGTACGTC.

This clonotype was seen a few times. V usage is TRBV30 and J usage is TRBJ1-3, with unresolved D. From germline, CDR1 is GTSNPN and CDR2 SVGIG (reference sequence). The V gene lost 5 bases and the J gene lost 0 bases, with 8 bases spanning the gap. The CDR3 covers 13 residues. The CDR3 region is CAWQGSSGNTIYF. As DNA, the CDR3 is TGTGCCTGGCAAGGGAGCTCTGGAAACACCATATATTTT.

This clonotype showed up many times. The chain is built from TRBV5-1 and TRBJ2-1, with D possibly called TRBD1 or TRBD2 (5 bases each). The ends were cut back, 0 bases at V and 4 bases at J, with 11 bases in the middle. This CDR3 has 15 amino acids. Looked up from germline, CDR1 is SGHRS and CDR2 is YFSETQ. The CDR3 bases are TGCGCCAGCAGCTTGGCCGGGGCTAGTTACAATGAGCAGTTCTTC. Protein: CASSLAGASYNEQFF.

This clonotype has only a few counts. The chain couples TRBV29-1 to TRBJ2-1; D gene ambiguous. Trimming took off 0 bases at V and 10 bases at J, with 10 bases between the two ends. The CDR3 loop spans 12 amino acids. Germline V gene lookup returns CDR1 SQVTM and CDR2 ANQGSEA. This CDR3 is CSVEDPALEQFF. Written as DNA, the CDR3 is TGCAGCGTTGAAGATCCGGCTTTGGAGCAGTTCTTC.

This clonotype was seen repeatedly, ten times or more. The gene calls are TRBV16 and TRBJ1-6; D may be TRBD1 (6 bases). Germline CDR1 KGHSY, CDR2 FQNENV. Trimming removed 0 bases at V and 6 bases at J, with 12 bases between. The CDR3 totals 16 residues. CDR3 bases: TGTGCCAGCAGCCAATCGACAGGCTACTCTAATTCACCCCTCCACTTT. Its translation: CASSQSTGYSNSPLHF.

V usage is TRBV2 and J usage is TRBJ2-5, with 9 bases lining up with TRBD2. The CDR3 contains 15 residues. The V gene end was trimmed by 6 bases and the J gene end by 5 bases; junction bases not matched to a gene: 10. Germline CDR1 reads SNHLY; CDR2 reads FYNNEI. The CDR3 loop is CASSPPGLARETQYF. CDR3 bases: TGTGCCAGCAGCCCCCCGGGACTAGCCCGGGAGACCCAGTACTTC.

This clonotype has a count of ten or more. CDR3 nucleotides: TGTGCCAGCAGTTTGGTTCCGAGGGGGGCCATTGTCTCAGATACGCAGTATTTT. Encoded protein: CASSLVPRGAIVSDTQYF. The chain carries TRBV12-3 or TRBV12-4 and TRBJ2-3; D might be TRBD1 or TRBD2, each matching 6 bases. The V gene lost 3 bases and the J gene lost 4 bases, with 23 bases spanning the gap. This CDR3 spans 18 amino acids.

The chain employs TRBV5-1 and TRBJ1-1; 8 nucleotides align to TRBD1. The CDR3 is 16 amino acids. The germline V gene encodes CDR1 SGHRS and CDR2 YFSETQ. V trimming: 1 base; J trimming: 1 base; junction bases outside the gene matches: 6. The CDR3 DNA reads as TGCGCCAGCAGCTTGAGGACACAGGGGGAGAACACTGAAGCTTTCTTT. It yields the protein CASSLRTQGENTEAFF.

This clonotype was seen many times. V and J are TRBV3-1 and TRBJ2-5; the match to TRBD2 covers 7 bases. V lost 2 bases to trimming and J lost 4 bases; unmatched junction nucleotides: 4. The CDR3 length is 14 residues. Germline CDR1 and CDR2: LGHDT and YNNKEL (reference sequence). The CDR3 region is CASSQSWEGETQYF. In DNA form, the CDR3 reads TGTGCCAGCAGCCAAAGTTGGGAGGGAGAGACCCAGTACTTC.

This clonotype was seen ten or more times. The rearrangement uses TRBV12-3 or TRBV12-4 and TRBJ1-6, with TRBD1 as a possible D gene (6 bases). The CDR3 is 15 amino acids. V was clipped by 6 bases and J by 7 bases, with 16 bases between them. The CDR3 DNA reads TGTGCCAGCAGCACACTGGACAGCGAAAATTCACCCCTCCACTTT. Amino acid sequence: CASSTLDSENSPLHF.

J is TRBJ1-5 and V is TRBV18; D is unclear. This CDR3 contains 14 residues. Germline assignment: CDR1 KGHSH and CDR2 LQKENI. V was cut by 3 bases and J by 2 bases, with 8 bases left in between. CDR3 loop: CASSPEGGNQPQHF. CDR3 DNA: TGTGCCAGCTCACCCGAGGGTGGCAATCAGCCCCAGCATTTT.

V usage is TRBV2 and J usage is TRBJ2-4, with D perhaps TRBD1 (6 bases). The germline V gene encodes CDR1 SNHLY and CDR2 FYNNEI. This CDR3 region has 16 residues. V dropped 4 bases and J dropped 3 bases, with 16 bases sitting between them. The CDR3 nucleotides are TGTGCCAGCAGTGCGACAGGCAGCTCAGGCAAAAACATTCAGTACTTC. Amino acid sequence: CASSATGSSGKNIQYF.

This clonotype was seen a single time. V usage is TRBV15 and J usage is TRBJ2-4; D call uncertain. Germline assignment: CDR1 LNHNV and CDR2 YYDKDF (reference sequence). V dropped 3 bases and J dropped 0 bases, with 6 bases sitting between them. The CDR3 has 14 amino acids. The CDR3 bases are TGTGCCACCAGCAGTCTACTAGCCAAAAACATTCAGTACTTC. Translating it yields CATSSLLAKNIQYF.

V and J are TRBV27 and TRBJ2-3, with D possibly matching TRBD2 (6 bases). The germline gives CDR1 MNHEY, CDR2 SMNVEV (reference sequence). V shed 4 bases and J shed 4 bases, with 21 bases lying between them. The CDR3 covers 17 residues. This CDR3 reads CASSYSLWRGRPDTQYF. The CDR3 DNA is TGTGCCAGCAGTTATAGTCTATGGAGGGGCCGGCCAGATACGCAGTATTTT.